These 32 T cell receptor beta chains were all obtained from the same sample, sequenced in a study of T cells in Graves' hyperthyroidism and ophthalmopathy (dated by TCRdb to the late 2010s). To prepare the library, multiplex PCR was applied. The sequencing machine was an Illumina HiSeq 2000. The TCR beta CDR3 regions were amplified from RNA transcripts. The first round of RT-PCR for the TCR CDR3 was performed with the HTBI primer set and the Qiagen OneStep RT-PCR kit. Through fastp at Q25 and MiXCR, TCRdb rebuilt clones from the public reads, retaining in-frame beta chains. Merged by CDR3 protein, the rows form single entries marked with the most common genes and DNA. Counted in this sample were hundreds of thousands of distinct CDR3 sequences; over 35% of them appeared once. The ten largest clones represent roughly 30% of the sample. The sample was blood. These receptors were collected from a woman in her forties with Graves' hyperthyroidism.

This clonotype was seen ten or more times. This rearrangement joins TRBV11-2 to TRBJ2-7, with 7 positions matching TRBD2. CDR1 is SGHAT and CDR2 is FQNNGV in the germline V gene. The CDR3 spans 13 residues. Trimming at V came to 5 bases and at J to 7 bases, leaving 8 bases not matched to a gene. CDR3 nucleotides: TGTGCCAGCAGCCTCGGGACTAATTGGGAGCAGTACTTC. Residues: CASSLGTNWEQYF.

This rearrangement joins TRBV7-3 to TRBJ2-7, with 7 bases that match TRBD1. Losses at the gene ends were 4 bases for V and 5 bases for J; bases not matched to a gene: 14. There are 16 residues in the CDR3. Germline V gene lookup returns CDR1 SGHTA and CDR2 FQGTGA. CDR3 amino acids: CASSSTGVTEEDEQYF. CDR3 DNA sequence: TGTGCCAGCAGCTCAACAGGGGTGACTGAGGAAGACGAGCAGTACTTC.

The chain links TRBV14 to TRBJ1-4; 7 bases map to TRBD1. V shed 4 bases, J shed 8 bases, and the junction held 10 bases outside the gene matches. The germline gives CDR1 SGHDN, CDR2 FVKESK. This CDR3 contains 15 residues. In nucleotides, the CDR3 is TGTGCCAGCAGCCGGGGGACAGTCGTGGGGGAAAAACTGTTTTTT. Translated, it gives CASSRGTVVGEKLFF.

This clonotype was recorded at least ten times. This sequence joins TRBV7-9 and TRBJ1-1; D is unclear. Trimming stripped 2 bases from V and 1 base from J, with 11 bases between. The CDR3 loop spans 15 amino acids. CDR1 is SEHNR and CDR2 is FQNEAQ in the germline V gene (reference sequence). CDR3 region: CASSLSRSGNTEAFF. The DNA of the CDR3 is TGTGCCAGCAGCTTAAGTCGCTCGGGGAACACTGAAGCTTTCTTT.

Notes on this clonotype: This may be a read error: a much more frequent sequence differs by one nucleotide. The rearrangement uses TRBV13 and TRBJ2-2; D unresolved. The CDR3 is 11 amino acids. The germline V gene has CDR1 PRHDT and CDR2 FYEKMQ (reference sequence). CDR3 sequence: CACSNTGELFF. The CDR3 nucleotides are TGTGCCTGCAGCAACACCGGGGAGCTGTTTTTT.

Of note for this clonotype: A read error may explain this, as a much larger clone is one base away. This chain joins TRBV5-5 and TRBJ1-2; TRBD1 might be the D (6 bases). CDR1 is SGHKS and CDR2 is YYEKEE in the germline V gene (reference sequence). This CDR3 region has 14 residues. The CDR3, as DNA: TGTGCCAGCAGCTTAAGGAACAGGGCCTATGACTACACCTTC. It codes for CASSLRNRAYDYTF. The complete variable domain, with remaining parts taken from reference TRBV5-5 and TRBJ1-2, reads DAGVTQSPTHLIKTRGQQVTLRCSPISGHKSVSWYQQVLGQGPQFIFQYYEKEERGRGNFPDRFSARQFPNYSSELNVNALLLGDSALYLCASSLRNRAYDYTFGSGTRLTVV.

A note on this clonotype: A far larger clone lies a single base away; this is likely a read error. J is TRBJ1-2 and V is TRBV11-3; TRBD1 might be the D (5 bases). The CDR3 consists of 11 residues. Germline V gene sequence: CDR1 SGHNT, CDR2 YENEEA. The CDR3 DNA reads as TGTGCCAGCAGCCAAGGGGACGGCTGCACCTTC. It yields the protein CASSQGDGCTF.

This clonotype was seen a few times. The chain couples TRBV7-9 to TRBJ2-7, with D tentatively TRBD1 or TRBD2 (5 bases each). This CDR3 has 16 residues. V was cut by 0 bases and J by 0 bases, with 12 bases left in between. The V gene's germline CDR1 is SEHNR and CDR2 FQNEAQ (reference sequence). For the CDR3, the DNA is TGTGCCAGCAGCTTAGCGGGACCTAACCCCTCCTACGAGCAGTACTTC. Residues: CASSLAGPNPSYEQYF.

The CDR3 reads CSGGVGQGSYEQYF. The CDR3 nucleotides are TGCAGCGGTGGGGTGGGACAGGGGTCCTACGAGCAGTACTTC. This sequence joins TRBV29-1 and TRBJ2-7; TRBD1 matches at 10 bases. V shed 7 bases and J 1 base; nucleotides not matched to a gene: 7. CDR1 and CDR2 from the germline V gene are SQVTM and ANQGSEA. The CDR3 loop spans 14 amino acids.

J is TRBJ2-2 and V is TRBV10-3; 10 nucleotides agree with TRBD2. The CDR3 spans 19 residues. The V and J ends lost 4 bases and 0 bases, in that order; junction bases with no gene match: 11. The germline gives CDR1 ENHRY, CDR2 SYGVKD. Here the CDR3 reads CAISGLKNLAGANTGELFF. The CDR3, as DNA: TGTGCCATCAGTGGGCTCAAAAACCTAGCGGGGGCGAACACCGGGGAGCTGTTTTTT.

This clonotype was detected a few times. The chain links TRBV24-1 to TRBJ2-3; D tentatively reads TRBD1 or TRBD2 (5 bases each). Germline CDR1 and CDR2: KGHDR and SFDVKD. V lost 4 bases and J lost 0, with 7 bases in between. CDR3 length: 14 residues. The CDR3 sequence is CATSEGVSTDTQYF. The CDR3 DNA is TGTGCCACCAGTGAGGGGGTTAGCACAGATACGCAGTATTTT.

This clonotype was seen ten or more times. CDR3 bases: TGTGCCAGCAGCTTAGTACCCTATGGCTACACCTTC. As protein: CASSLVPYGYTF. The rearrangement links TRBV7-2 to TRBJ1-2, with no clear D. The germline V gene encodes CDR1 SGHTA and CDR2 FQGNSA. This CDR3 is built from 12 residues. V was shortened by 1 base and J by 4 bases, with 4 bases between the two germline ends.

The sample holds a few counts of this clonotype. V is TRBV11-3 and J is TRBJ1-1; 7 bases line up with TRBD1. The ends lost 5 bases at V and 8 bases at J; junction bases unmatched: 8. CDR3 length: 13 amino acids. The germline V gene has CDR1 SGHNT and CDR2 YENEEA. CDR3 protein: CASSASGGWEAFF. The CDR3 coding sequence is TGTGCCAGCAGCGCCTCAGGGGGGTGGGAAGCTTTCTTT.

The chain recombines TRBV2 with TRBJ2-1; D might be TRBD2 (5 bases). V was shortened by 4 bases and J by 4 bases, with 8 bases between the two germline ends. CDR1 and CDR2 (germline): SNHLY, FYNNEI. This CDR3 is built from 13 residues. CDR3 sequence: CASSGGEYNEQFF. CDR3 bases: TGTGCCAGCAGTGGTGGGGAGTACAATGAGCAGTTCTTC.

As for this clonotype: This may be a read error: a much more frequent sequence differs by one nucleotide. The chain carries TRBV7-3 and TRBJ1-1, with unresolved D. CDR3 length equals 14 residues. CDR1 is SGHTA, CDR2 FQGTGA, per germline. The CDR3 DNA sequence: TGTGCCAACAGCCAGGACGGATCGAACACTGAAGCTTTCTTT. Amino acid sequence: CANSQDGSNTEAFF.

This clonotype was seen ten or more times. The chain is built from TRBV7-2 and TRBJ2-5; TRBD2 matches 7 bases. Germline CDR1 and CDR2: SGHTA and FQGNSA. The CDR3 consists of 15 residues. Losses at the gene ends were 4 bases for V and 2 bases for J; bases not matched to a gene: 7. CDR3 in DNA: TGTGCCAGCAGCTCAAGGCGGGAGAGTCAAGAGACCCAGTACTTC. Protein sequence: CASSSRRESQETQYF.

The V call is TRBV7-8, the J call TRBJ1-2; TRBD1 is a possible D gene (6 bases). This CDR3 spans 14 amino acids. With 4 bases removed from V and 5 bases from J, the gap between germline ends came to 14 bases. Germline V lookup: CDR1 SGHVS, CDR2 FQNEAQ. The DNA of the CDR3 is TGTGCCAGCAGCTCTCGCGCAGGGGCTTATGGCTACACCTTC. Amino acid sequence: CASSSRAGAYGYTF.

In this sample, this clonotype turned up many times. V gene TRBV7-8 combines with J gene TRBJ2-5; D remains ambiguous. The CDR3 runs to 14 residues. V was pared by 8 bases and J by 2 bases, with 15 bases between. The V gene's germline CDR1 is SGHVS and CDR2 FQNEAQ. The CDR3 loop reads CASRVYGAQETQYF. CDR3 bases: TGTGCCAGCCGCGTGTACGGAGCGCAAGAGACCCAGTACTTC.

CDR3 sequence reads: CASSPLEAGIETQYF. CDR3 DNA: TGTGCCAGCTCACCACTTGAAGCAGGGATAGAGACCCAGTACTTC. V gene TRBV25-1 combines with J gene TRBJ2-5; maybe TRBD1 (5 bases). This CDR3 contains 15 residues. V lost 8 bases to trimming and J lost 4 bases, with 20 bases between them. Germline-derived CDR1 and CDR2 are MGHDK and SYGVNS.

This clonotype has just a few counts. The chain employs TRBV7-9 and TRBJ2-5; TRBD2 matches 14 bases. CDR1 and CDR2 (germline): SEHNR, FQNEAQ (reference sequence). The ends lost 7 bases at V and 1 base at J; junction bases unmatched: 5. The CDR3 extends over 16 amino acids. CDR3 residues: CASTRLAGGVQETQYF. The CDR3 nucleotides read TGTGCCAGCACCAGACTAGCGGGGGGGGTCCAAGAGACCCAGTACTTC.

This sequence joins TRBV7-2 and TRBJ1-5, with D possibly TRBD1 on 6 matching bases. V lost 1 base and J 4 bases, leaving 11 bases between the germline ends. The CDR3 is 15 residues long. Germline assignment: CDR1 SGHTA and CDR2 FQGNSA. The CDR3 DNA reads as TGTGCCAGCAGCTTAGTCACAGGGTCAAATCAGCCCCAGCATTTT. It encodes CASSLVTGSNQPQHF.

This chain links TRBV7-6 with TRBJ1-1; D not certain. Germline V gene data show CDR1 as SGHVS and CDR2 as FNYEAQ. The V and J ends lost 6 bases and 7 bases respectively, with 15 bases between them. The CDR3 has 13 residues. DNA of the CDR3: TGTGCCAGCAGTTTGGTAGGGTTGGGTGAAGCTTTCTTT. Protein sequence: CASSLVGLGEAFF. The full variable domain, its missing parts supplied by reference TRBV7-6 and TRBJ1-1, is GAGVSQSPRYKVTKRGQDVALRCDPISGHVSLYWYRQALGQGPEFLTYFNYEAQQDKSGLPNDRFSAERPEGSISTLTIQRTEQRDSAMYRCASSLVGLGEAFFGQGTRLTVV.

V usage is TRBV2 and J usage is TRBJ2-1, with 7 bases matching TRBD2. The CDR3 extends over 16 amino acids. Germline V gene data show CDR1 as SNHLY and CDR2 as FYNNEI. V lost 5 bases, J lost 0 bases, and 7 bases stayed unmatched. CDR3 nucleotides: TGTGCCAGCAGTCCCGAGGGAGGGAGCTCCTACAATGAGCAGTTCTTC. It codes for CASSPEGGSSYNEQFF.

This clonotype has a handful of counts. The chain uses TRBV6-5 and TRBJ1-4; a weak D match, TRBD1 (5 bases). V lost 2 bases and J lost 10, with 17 bases in between. CDR1 and CDR2 (germline): MNHEY, SVGAGI. CDR3 length: 15 amino acids. The CDR3 region is CASSYADGEGLKLFF. CDR3 DNA sequence: TGTGCCAGCAGTTACGCGGACGGCGAGGGGTTAAAACTGTTTTTT.

Details on this clonotype: A much more abundant neighbour one base away suggests this may be a read error. V and J are TRBV25-1 and TRBJ2-3, with unresolved D. Per germline, CDR1 MGHDK and CDR2 SYGVNS. The CDR3 runs 13 residues. The CDR3 loop reads CARSIPYTDTQYF. The CDR3 DNA reads as TGTGCCCGCAGTATCCCTTACACAGATACGCAGTATTTT.

This clonotype was counted a few times. The chain uses TRBV20-1 and TRBJ1-3, with TRBD1 matching over 8 bases. Germline assignment: CDR1 DFQATT and CDR2 SNEGSKA (reference sequence). J lost 7 bases, V lost 6 bases, and 8 bases had no gene match. The CDR3 covers 13 residues. The CDR3 DNA follows: TGCAGTGCCCCGGCACAGGGGGGGAACACCATATATTTT. It specifies CSAPAQGGNTIYF.

This clonotype occurred many times. The chain carries TRBV2 and TRBJ2-7; weak D call: TRBD2 (6 bases). CDR3 length equals 13 residues. V was trimmed by 8 bases and J by 1 base, leaving 12 bases between them. Germline CDR1 reads SNHLY; CDR2 reads FYNNEI. The CDR3 nucleotides are TGTGCCAGCGGGGGGACGGAGTCCTACGAGCAGTACTTC. It yields the protein CASGGTESYEQYF.

This chain joins TRBV7-8 and TRBJ2-6; the D is unclear. The CDR3 extends over 15 amino acids. Germline V gene data show CDR1 as SGHVS and CDR2 as FQNEAQ. Trimming removed 6 bases from V and 0 bases from J, with 9 bases in between. CDR3 nucleotide sequence: TGTGCCAGCAGTAGGCGCAGCTCTGGGGCCAACGTCCTGACTTTC. Its protein product is CASSRRSSGANVLTF.

This clonotype was counted at least ten times. In nucleotides, the CDR3 is TGTGCCAGCAGCCCGGGGACAAACACCGGGGAGCTGTTTTTT. The encoded protein is CASSPGTNTGELFF. This chain joins TRBV5-4 and TRBJ2-2; a possible D gene is TRBD1 (6 bases). Germline V CDR1 and CDR2: SGHNT, YYREEE (reference sequence). Trimming removed 4 bases from V and 2 bases from J, with 9 bases in between. CDR3 length: 14 amino acids.

This clonotype showed up just a few times. The chain combines TRBV19 with TRBJ1-4; 8 bases map to TRBD1. Germline V CDR1 and CDR2: LNHDA, SQIVND (reference sequence). The CDR3 covers 14 residues. The V gene end was trimmed by 5 bases and the J gene end by 8 bases; junction bases not matched to a gene: 7. This chain's CDR3 is CASSYQGAWEKLFF. The CDR3 nucleotides read TGTGCCAGTAGTTATCAGGGGGCTTGGGAAAAACTGTTTTTT.

The V gene is TRBV7-2, the J gene TRBJ2-5; either TRBD1 or TRBD2 may fit D (5 bases each). Trimming stripped 6 bases from V and 5 bases from J, with 13 bases between. Germline CDR1 is SGHTA and CDR2 is FQGNSA. CDR3 length: 13 amino acids. CDR3 in DNA: TGTGCCAGCAGAAGGGGACCGGGGGAGACCCAGTACTTC. It yields the protein CASRRGPGETQYF. The variable domain in full, completed from reference TRBV7-2 and TRBJ2-5, reads GAGVSQSPSNKVTEKGKDVELRCDPISGHTALYWYRQSLGQGLEFLIYFQGNSAPDKSGLPSDRFSAERTGGSVSTLTIQRTQQEDSAVYLCASRRGPGETQYFGPGTRLLVL.

This clonotype occurred a few times. Given a much more abundant clone one base away, this may be a read error. In DNA form, the CDR3 reads TGTGCCAGCAGCTTACCTGCCGACGATAGGAATCAGCCCCAGCATTTT. Translation: CASSLPADDRNQPQHF. The chain employs TRBV7-2 and TRBJ1-5; D remains unclear. V lost 2 bases and J 4 bases, leaving 15 bases between the germline ends. The CDR3 covers 16 residues. Germline V gene lookup returns CDR1 SGHTA and CDR2 FQGNSA.